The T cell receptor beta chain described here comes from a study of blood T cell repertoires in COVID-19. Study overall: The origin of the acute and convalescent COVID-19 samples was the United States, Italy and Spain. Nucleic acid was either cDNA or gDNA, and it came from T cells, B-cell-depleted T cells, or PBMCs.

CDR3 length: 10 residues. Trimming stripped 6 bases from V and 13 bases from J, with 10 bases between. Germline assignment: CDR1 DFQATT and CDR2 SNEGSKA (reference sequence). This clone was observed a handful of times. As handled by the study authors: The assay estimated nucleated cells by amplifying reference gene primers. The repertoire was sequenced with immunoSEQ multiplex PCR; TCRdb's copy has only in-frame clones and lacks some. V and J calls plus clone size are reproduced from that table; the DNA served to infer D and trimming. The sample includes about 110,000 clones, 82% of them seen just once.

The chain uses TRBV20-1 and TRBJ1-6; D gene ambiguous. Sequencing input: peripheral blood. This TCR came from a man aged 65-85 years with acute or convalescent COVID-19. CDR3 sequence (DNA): TGCAGTGCCCCATTGGGCCCCCTCCACTTT. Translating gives CSAPLGPLHF.